The 32 T cell receptor beta chains below were found in one sample sequenced in a study of shared clonotypes between healthy human individuals. Sequenced by immunoSEQ multiplex PCR; TCRdb stores in-frame clones only, minus some. The top ten hold 0.3% to 0.4% of the sample, which has some 2,500,000 clones, around 93% seen once. Material: naive CD4+ T cells from PBMCs. Subset described: CD45RA+ positively selected. These receptors originate from a man aged 18 to 29 in good health. Some clones in this sample may be carry-over from other donors' samples.

The chain uses TRBV5-1 and TRBJ1-1; 12 bases align to TRBD1. The CDR3 is made up of 16 amino acids. CDR1 is SGHRS and CDR2 is YFSETQ in the germline V gene. J gave up 1 base and V 4 bases, and 5 bases lay outside the gene matches. The CDR3, as DNA: TGCGCCAGCAGCAACCCGGGACAGGGGGCGAACACTGAAGCTTTCTTT. This translates into CASSNPGQGANTEAFF.

The V and J genes are TRBV7-7 and TRBJ2-5, with 9 nucleotides matching TRBD2. Looked up from germline, CDR1 is SSHAT and CDR2 is FNYEAQ (reference sequence). This CDR3 has 15 amino acids. Trimming removed 5 bases from V and 1 base from J; junction bases left unmatched: 5. The CDR3 loop is CASSLSGSPQETQYF. CDR3 nucleotides: TGTGCCAGCAGCCTTAGCGGGAGTCCCCAAGAGACCCAGTACTTC.

This chain joins TRBV7-8 and TRBJ2-7; D is undetermined. The V gene lost 5 bases and the J gene lost 6 bases, with 8 bases spanning the gap. The CDR3 totals 11 residues. Germline values: CDR1 SGHVS, CDR2 FQNEAQ. CDR3: CASSPLLEQYF. In DNA form, the CDR3 reads TGTGCCAGCAGCCCACTGCTCGAGCAGTACTTC.

This chain uses TRBV6-8 with TRBJ1-4; the match to TRBD1 covers 11 bases. The CDR3 runs to 17 residues. Germline CDR1 is MNHGY and CDR2 is SAAAGT. With 6 bases clipped from V and 6 bases from J, the junction kept 12 bases outside the gene matches. CDR3 loop: CASRDRGRHLLDEKLFF. The CDR3 region has the DNA TGTGCCAGCAGGGACAGGGGGCGCCATCTATTAGATGAAAAACTGTTTTTT.

This clone was counted a single time. The V gene is TRBV14, the J gene TRBJ1-1, with D unresolved. Germline V gene lookup returns CDR1 SGHDN and CDR2 FVKESK. There are 17 residues in the CDR3. Trimming removed 1 base from V and 5 bases from J, with 20 bases in between. The CDR3 protein is CASSQVSMRSRWTEAFF. The CDR3, as DNA: TGTGCCAGCAGCCAAGTCAGTATGAGATCCCGCTGGACTGAAGCTTTCTTT.

The gene calls are TRBV9 and TRBJ1-3; D is possibly TRBD1 (6 bases). Germline CDR1 is SGDLS and CDR2 is YYNGEE. Between the trimmed V and J ends, which lost 3 bases and 2 bases, there was a span of 9 bases. This CDR3 is 14 amino acids long. Here the CDR3 DNA reads TGTGCCAGCAGCGACTACAGGGCTGGAAACACCATATATTTT. This translates into CASSDYRAGNTIYF.

A single count supports this clone. The chain employs TRBV6-6 and TRBJ1-1; D unresolved. The CDR3 spans 15 residues. V gave up 0 bases and J gave up 0 bases, with 8 bases separating them. The V gene's germline CDR1 is MNHNY and CDR2 SVGAGI (reference sequence). Here the CDR3 reads CASSYSSLLNTEAFF. CDR3 DNA: TGTGCCAGCAGTTACTCGAGTCTATTGAACACTGAAGCTTTCTTT.

The count of this clone is one. This sample includes further DNA sequences coding for the same CDR3. The chain joins TRBV6-5 to TRBJ2-7; 8 bases map to TRBD1. The CDR3 is made up of 14 amino acids. The V segment lost 6 bases and the J segment 2 bases; nucleotides outside the gene matches: 6. Germline-derived CDR1 and CDR2 are MNHEY and SVGAGI. DNA of the CDR3: TGTGCCAGCAGCCCTGACAGGGGTCCCTACGAGCAGTACTTC. It is translated as CASSPDRGPYEQYF.

Comment on this clone: This specimen includes other DNA sequences encoding the same CDR3. CDR3 nucleotides: TGTGCCAGCAGCTTAGTGGGGACTAGCTACAATGAGCAGTTCTTC. Protein product: CASSLVGTSYNEQFF. This rearrangement joins TRBV11-2 to TRBJ2-1; 8 positions agree with TRBD2. The germline V gene has CDR1 SGHAT and CDR2 FQNNGV. The J segment lost 3 bases and the V segment lost 1 base, leaving 2 bases of the junction unmatched. This CDR3 contains 15 residues.

The chain employs TRBV15 and TRBJ2-7; TRBD2 matches 10 bases. The CDR3 covers 15 residues. After removal of 0 bases from V and 3 bases from J, the junction contained 2 bases not matched to a gene. CDR1 and CDR2 from the germline V gene are LNHNV and YYDKDF (reference sequence). CDR3 sequence: CATSREASGSYEQYF. In nucleotides, the CDR3 is TGTGCCACCAGCAGAGAGGCTAGCGGGAGCTACGAGCAGTACTTC.

The V call is TRBV6-1, the J call TRBJ2-7; 9 bases line up with TRBD1. CDR3 length equals 13 residues. Germline CDR1 reads MNHNS; CDR2 reads SASEGT. With 7 bases clipped from V and 4 bases from J, the junction kept 5 bases outside the gene matches. The CDR3 coding sequence is TGTGCCAGCAACCGGGACAGGGAATACGAGCAGTACTTC. It specifies CASNRDREYEQYF.

As for this clone: Other DNA sequences in this sample translate to the same CDR3. The V and J genes are TRBV7-2 and TRBJ2-7; D could derive from TRBD1 or TRBD2 (5 bases each). The CDR3 is 14 amino acids. Germline values: CDR1 SGHTA, CDR2 FQGNSA. V was trimmed by 4 bases and J by 3 bases, leaving 13 bases between them. CDR3 DNA: TGTGCCAGCAGCTCCGGGACGGTTAGCTACGAGCAGTACTTC. Translated: CASSSGTVSYEQYF.

The chain uses TRBV7-2 and TRBJ2-1; D is unclear. The germline V gene encodes CDR1 SGHTA and CDR2 FQGNSA. This CDR3 contains 15 residues. V lost 2 bases and J lost 9, with 17 bases in between. CDR3 nucleotides: TGTGCCAGCAGCTTATTTAGGGCCACAATAAGTGAGCAGTTCTTC. Encoded protein: CASSLFRATISEQFF.

Details on this clone: Within the sample, other DNA sequences also encode this same CDR3. The chain uses TRBV5-4 and TRBJ2-3; 12 nucleotides line up with TRBD2. V lost 4 bases, J lost 2 bases, and 5 bases stayed unmatched. In germline, CDR1 is SGHNT, CDR2 YYREEE (reference sequence). This CDR3 is built from 16 residues. The CDR3 region is CASSLGLAGFTDTQYF. The CDR3 DNA follows: TGTGCCAGCAGCCTGGGACTAGCGGGTTTCACAGATACGCAGTATTTT.

The V gene is TRBV27, the J gene TRBJ2-6; D is ambiguous. There are 15 residues in the CDR3. CDR1 MNHEY and CDR2 SMNVEV come from the germline V gene (reference sequence). V was cut by 6 bases and J by 6 bases, with 15 bases left in between. CDR3 residues: CASRRVSLEANVLTF. CDR3 nucleotides: TGTGCCAGCAGGAGAGTTAGTCTTGAGGCCAACGTCCTGACTTTC.

The V call is TRBV30, the J call TRBJ2-5; D is undetermined. The germline V gene encodes CDR1 GTSNPN and CDR2 SVGIG (reference sequence). CDR3 size: 11 residues. V shed 5 bases and J shed 5 bases, with 9 bases lying between them. CDR3 region: CAWGQQETQYF. DNA of the CDR3: TGTGCCTGGGGCCAACAGGAGACCCAGTACTTC.

V is TRBV5-4 and J is TRBJ2-3; the D gene is possibly TRBD1 (6 bases). The V end was cut by 4 bases, the J end by 1 base, with 10 bases between. CDR1 and CDR2 (germline): SGHNT, YYREEE (reference sequence). The CDR3 sequence is 14 residues long. The CDR3 loop reads CASSVNRGTDTQYF. In DNA form, the CDR3 reads TGTGCCAGCAGCGTAAACAGGGGCACAGATACGCAGTATTTT.

The V and J genes are TRBV6-5 and TRBJ2-7, with TRBD1 as a possible D gene (7 bases). Germline CDR1 reads MNHEY; CDR2 reads SVGAGI. The CDR3 has 14 amino acids. Between the trimmed V and J ends, which lost 2 bases and 2 bases, there was a span of 10 bases. DNA for the CDR3: TGTGCCAGCAGTTACACCAGGGGGGCCTACGAGCAGTACTTC. Protein: CASSYTRGAYEQYF.

The J gene is TRBJ1-5, the V gene TRBV23-1, with unresolved D. TRBV23-1 falls under the ORF class, with uncertain function. The CDR3 totals 15 residues. Trimming pared 3 bases from V and 2 bases from J, leaving 11 bases between. The CDR3 region is CASSHEGRCNQPQHF. The CDR3 region has the DNA TGCGCCAGCAGTCATGAGGGCAGATGCAATCAGCCCCAGCATTTT.

The chain is built from TRBV7-2 and TRBJ2-5; no reliable D call. The germline V and J ends were trimmed by 6 bases and 5 bases, with 16 bases remaining between them. This CDR3 is 14 amino acids long. Germline-derived CDR1 and CDR2 are SGHTA and FQGNSA. The CDR3 DNA sequence: TGTGCCAGCAGTTTTTCCAGGCTCGGCGAGACCCAGTACTTC. Its protein product is CASSFSRLGETQYF.

This chain uses TRBV6-1 with TRBJ1-2, with a weak D call TRBD1 (6 bases). Germline loops: CDR1 MNHNS, CDR2 SASEGT. This CDR3 contains 14 residues. Trimming removed 11 bases from V and 2 bases from J, with 18 bases in between. The DNA for the CDR3 is TGTGCCGGTCAAACGCCGGGGGGCAACTATGGCTACACCTTC. Amino acid sequence: CAGQTPGGNYGYTF.

About this clone: The same CDR3 is also encoded by other DNA sequences in this sample. J is TRBJ1-3 and V is TRBV7-2; 10 bases line up with TRBD1. Germline loops: CDR1 SGHTA, CDR2 FQGNSA. The V and J ends lost 5 bases and 4 bases, in that order; junction bases with no gene match: 5. This CDR3 spans 15 amino acids. The CDR3 DNA reads as TGTGCCAGCAGCCCCGGGACAGGGGCCGGAAACACCATATATTTT. Amino acids: CASSPGTGAGNTIYF.

This chain joins TRBV2 and TRBJ2-2; perhaps TRBD2 as D (6 bases). V was clipped by 4 bases and J by 7 bases, with 10 bases between them. CDR3 length: 13 residues. CDR1 and CDR2 from the germline V gene are SNHLY and FYNNEI. The CDR3 protein is CASSVGGHGELFF. As DNA, the CDR3 is TGTGCCAGCAGTGTGGGGGGTCACGGGGAGCTGTTTTTT.

This chain links TRBV25-1 with TRBJ2-3; the match to TRBD2 covers 8 bases. Unmatched junction bases numbered 10, after V lost 2 bases and J lost 6 bases. CDR3 length: 16 amino acids. CDR1 and CDR2 (germline): MGHDK, SYGVNS. The CDR3 nucleotides are TGTGCCAGCAGTGAAGCGAAACTTAGCGGGACCGATACGCAGTATTTT. It codes for CASSEAKLSGTDTQYF.

About this clone itself: In the same sample, other DNA sequences code for this CDR3. The V gene is TRBV7-9, the J gene TRBJ2-3; the match to TRBD1 covers 9 bases. CDR1 is SEHNR and CDR2 is FQNEAQ in the germline V gene (reference sequence). CDR3 length equals 14 residues. The ends lost 5 bases at V and 2 bases at J; junction bases unmatched: 2. CDR3 nucleotides: TGTGCCAGCAGCCGGGACAGGGCCACAGATACGCAGTATTTT. Residues: CASSRDRATDTQYF.

This sequence joins TRBV7-9 and TRBJ1-4; 7 nucleotides align to TRBD1. Trimming removed 2 bases from V and 3 bases from J; junction bases left unmatched: 6. There are 16 residues in the CDR3. Germline loops: CDR1 SEHNR, CDR2 FQNEAQ (reference sequence). CDR3 sequence: CASSLTLTGANEKLFF. The CDR3 DNA reads TGTGCCAGCAGCTTAACTCTTACAGGGGCTAATGAAAAACTGTTTTTT.

Comment on this clone: Other DNA variants within this sample encode the same CDR3. V gene TRBV5-1 combines with J gene TRBJ2-5; D may be TRBD2 (5 bases). Trimming cost V 0 bases and J 5 bases, with 8 bases left between them. There are 13 residues in the CDR3. Germline V lookup: CDR1 SGHRS, CDR2 YFSETQ. Here the CDR3 reads CASSLGAGETQYF. In nucleotides, the CDR3 is TGCGCCAGCAGCTTGGGGGCGGGCGAGACCCAGTACTTC. Together with reference TRBV5-1 and TRBJ2-5, the CDR3 gives the full variable domain: KAGVTQTPRYLIKTRGQQVTLSCSPISGHRSVSWYQQTPGQGLQFLFEYFSETQRNKGNFPGRFSGRQFSNSRSEMNVSTLELGDSALYLCASSLGAGETQYFGPGTRLLVL.

V gene TRBV11-2 combines with J gene TRBJ2-5, with unresolved D. Germline CDR1 and CDR2: SGHAT and FQNNGV. Between the trimmed V and J ends, which lost 3 bases and 1 base, there was a span of 3 bases. This CDR3 comprises 12 residues. CDR3: CASSFAQETQYF. The CDR3 bases are TGTGCCAGCAGCTTTGCCCAAGAGACCCAGTACTTC. Looking up the rest from reference TRBV11-2 and TRBJ2-5 gives the full variable domain: EAGVAQSPRYKIIEKRQSVAFWCNPISGHATLYWYQQILGQGPKLLIQFQNNGVVDDSQLPKDRFSAERLKGVDSTLKIQPAKLEDSAVYLCASSFAQETQYFGPGTRLLVL.

This chain uses TRBV7-3 with TRBJ1-1; D perhaps matches TRBD1 (5 bases). V gave up 8 bases and J gave up 2 bases, with 18 bases separating them. This CDR3 contains 15 residues. CDR1 and CDR2 (germline): SGHTA, FQGTGA. The CDR3, as DNA: TGTGCCAGCGCCCCCGGGGCAGGGCGAAACACTGAAGCTTTCTTT. It yields the protein CASAPGAGRNTEAFF. Drawing the rest from reference TRBV7-3 and TRBJ1-1, the complete variable domain is GAGVSQTPSNKVTEKGKYVELRCDPISGHTALYWYRQSLGQGPEFLIYFQGTGAADDSGLPNDRFFAVRPEGSVSTLKIQRTERGDSAVYLCASAPGAGRNTEAFFGQGTRLTVV.

This chain uses TRBV28 with TRBJ1-2; D uncertain. The germline V and J ends were trimmed by 2 bases and 6 bases, with 10 bases remaining between them. Germline CDR1 MDHEN, CDR2 SYDVKM. The CDR3 has 13 residues. The CDR3 region is CASSLRWRNGYTF. CDR3 nucleotides: TGTGCCAGCAGTTTACGGTGGCGTAATGGCTACACCTTC.

The CDR3 DNA follows: TGTGCCAGTAGTATAGATCTGACGTCGGCTAGCGGGCGAAAAGAGACCCAGTACTTC. Protein product: CASSIDLTSASGRKETQYF. J is TRBJ2-5 and V is TRBV19; TRBD2 matches 8 bases. V shed 0 bases, J shed 3 bases, and the junction held 15 bases outside the gene matches. The CDR3 extends over 19 amino acids. Per the germline V gene, CDR1 is LNHDA and CDR2 is SQIVND (reference sequence). Variable domain in full (rest from reference TRBV19 and TRBJ2-5): DGGITQSPKYLFRKEGQNVTLSCEQNLNHDAMYWYRQDPGQGLRLIYYSQIVNDFQKGDIAEGYSVSREKKESFPLTVTSAQKNPTAFYLCASSIDLTSASGRKETQYFGPGTRLLVL.

The sample holds one count of this clone. The sample holds other DNA sequences that translate to the same CDR3. The genes are TRBV7-2 and TRBJ2-7, with 7 bases aligning to TRBD1. The CDR3 extends over 15 amino acids. CDR1 and CDR2 from the germline V gene are SGHTA and FQGNSA. Losses at the gene ends were 0 bases for V and 1 base for J; bases not matched to a gene: 3. The DNA for the CDR3 is TGTGCCAGCAGCTTAGCAGGGGGCGTTTCCTACGAGCAGTACTTC. Protein sequence: CASSLAGGVSYEQYF.